Listed here are 3 T cell receptor beta chains from one sample, sequenced in a study of regulatory T cells in long-lasting Graves disease. Construction of the TCR beta libraries employed iRepertoire HTBI primers in conjunction with Arm-PCR of CDR3 regions. TCRdb reanalysed the multiplex PCR reads using MiXCR and keeps one entry per CDR3 protein. This sample has about 560,000 distinct CDR3 sequences, with about 16% found just once. Time point specified: newly diagnosed GD, antithyroid drugs for less than 3 months. From RNA extracted from PBMCs, the TCR library was made. These records were also assigned to another study, of T cells in Graves' hyperthyroidism and ophthalmopathy.

Sample: peripheral blood mononuclear cells (PBMCs), taken at new diagnosis, from a patient treated with antithyroid drugs. The receptors stem from a man aged 18 to 35 with Graves disease.

V and J are TRBV20-1 and TRBJ2-5, with a tentative D call TRBD2 (6 bases). CDR3 length: 15 amino acids. The V gene lost 1 base and the J gene lost 4 bases, with 16 bases spanning the gap. Per germline, CDR1 DFQATT and CDR2 SNEGSKA (reference sequence). Here the CDR3 reads CSARAPRGTGETQYF. The CDR3 bases are TGCAGTGCTAGAGCCCCCCGGGGGACGGGAGAGACCCAGTACTTC.

The chain has TRBV6-1 and TRBJ2-3, with 11 bases fitting TRBD2. Germline V gene data show CDR1 as MNHNS and CDR2 as SASEGT. The ends lost 4 bases at V and 5 bases at J; junction bases unmatched: 5. The CDR3 runs 15 residues. The CDR3 DNA reads as TGTGCCAGCAGTGGACTAGCGGGGAGGGGAGATACGCAGTATTTT. Its translation is CASSGLAGRGDTQYF.

The sample holds a few counts of this clonotype. The chain carries TRBV4-1 and TRBJ1-5, with D unclear. This CDR3 is 13 amino acids long. The germline V gene has CDR1 MGHRA and CDR2 YSYEKL. Trimming shortened V by 3 bases and J by 7 bases, and 10 bases separated the two germline ends. For the CDR3, the DNA is TGCGCCAGCAGCCAGTTGGTGGGACAGCCCCAGCATTTT. This sequence encodes CASSQLVGQPQHF.